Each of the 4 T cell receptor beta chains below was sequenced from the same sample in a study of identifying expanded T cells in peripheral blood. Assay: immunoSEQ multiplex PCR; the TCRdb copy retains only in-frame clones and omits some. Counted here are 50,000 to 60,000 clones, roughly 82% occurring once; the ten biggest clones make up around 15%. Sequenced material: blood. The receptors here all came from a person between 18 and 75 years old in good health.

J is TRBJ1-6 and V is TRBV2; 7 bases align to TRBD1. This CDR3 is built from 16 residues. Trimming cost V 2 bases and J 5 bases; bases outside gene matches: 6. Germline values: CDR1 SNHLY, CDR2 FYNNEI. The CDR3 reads CASSEFTTGNNSPLHF. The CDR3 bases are TGTGCCAGCAGTGAATTTACGACAGGGAATAATTCACCCCTCCACTTT.

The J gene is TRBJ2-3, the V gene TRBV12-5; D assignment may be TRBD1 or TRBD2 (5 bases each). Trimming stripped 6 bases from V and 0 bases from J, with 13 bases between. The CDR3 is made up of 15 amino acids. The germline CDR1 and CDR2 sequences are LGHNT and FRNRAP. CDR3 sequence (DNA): TGTGCTAGTGGGGCCGGGACGTCGAGCACAGATACGCAGTATTTT. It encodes CASGAGTSSTDTQYF.

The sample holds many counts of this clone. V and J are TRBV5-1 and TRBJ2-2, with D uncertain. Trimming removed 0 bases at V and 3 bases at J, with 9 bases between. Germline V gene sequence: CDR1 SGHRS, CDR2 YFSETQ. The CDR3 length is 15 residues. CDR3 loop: CASSLVPGYTGELFF. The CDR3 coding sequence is TGCGCCAGCAGCTTGGTCCCTGGGTACACCGGGGAGCTGTTTTTT.

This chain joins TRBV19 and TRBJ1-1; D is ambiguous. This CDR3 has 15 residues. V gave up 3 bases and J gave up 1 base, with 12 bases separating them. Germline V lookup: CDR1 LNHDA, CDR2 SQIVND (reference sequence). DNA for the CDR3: TGTGCCAGTAGTATTAGCCGCAGGCAGAACACTGAAGCTTTCTTT. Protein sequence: CASSISRRQNTEAFF.